These 15 T cell receptor beta chains share one sample of origin, sequenced in a study of T cells of healthy individuals. TCRdb re-called the 5' RACE reads with MiXCR, one entry per CDR3 protein. The data show tens of thousands of distinct CDR3 sequences, about 5% seen once. The receptors derive from a human donor in good health.

The genes are TRBV5-4 and TRBJ2-5, with a weak D call TRBD1 (6 bases). Trimming cost V 4 bases and J 1 base, with 11 bases left between them. This CDR3 contains 14 residues. Looked up from germline, CDR1 is SGHNT and CDR2 is YYREEE (reference sequence). CDR3 nucleotide sequence: TGTGCCAGCAGCCCCGACAGGTTCCAAGAGACCCAGTACTTC. Its protein product is CASSPDRFQETQYF.

The table lists this clonotype with a few counts. The CDR3 region has the DNA TGTGCCAGCAGTGAAGCGGGGGGGACTGAAGCTTTCTTT. Translated, it gives CASSEAGGTEAFF. The chain combines TRBV6-1 with TRBJ1-1, with D perhaps matching TRBD1 (5 bases). Deletions cut 0 bases from V and 5 bases from J, with 7 bases between. The germline V gene has CDR1 MNHNS and CDR2 SASEGT. CDR3 length: 13 amino acids.

The chain has TRBV7-6 and TRBJ2-1; the D is unclear. The V end lost 2 bases, the J end lost 7 bases, and 9 bases lay between the germline ends. The CDR3 extends over 13 amino acids. The germline CDR1 and CDR2 sequences are SGHVS and FNYEAQ. The CDR3 sequence is CASSLRHRNEQFF. CDR3 in DNA: TGTGCCAGCAGCTTACGACACCGTAATGAGCAGTTCTTC.

This clonotype occurred a few times. This chain joins TRBV20-1 and TRBJ1-4; D is unclear. Germline CDR1 and CDR2: DFQATT and SNEGSKA (reference sequence). This CDR3 has 13 amino acids. V lost 1 base, J lost 6 bases, and 9 bases lay in between. In DNA, the CDR3 is TGCAGTGCTAGAGCCTCAAGTCATGAAAAACTGTTTTTT. It encodes CSARASSHEKLFF.

This clonotype has more than one count but fewer than ten. This chain links TRBV6-5 with TRBJ2-1; weak D call: TRBD1 (6 bases). This CDR3 has 13 residues. In germline, CDR1 is MNHEY, CDR2 SVGAGI. The V and J ends lost 5 bases and 8 bases respectively, with 13 bases between them. CDR3 loop: CASSRTAHDEQFF. Written as DNA, the CDR3 is TGTGCCAGCAGTCGGACAGCCCACGATGAGCAGTTCTTC.

This clonotype turned up a few times. The chain has TRBV12-3 or TRBV12-4 and TRBJ2-5; D not resolved. V lost 6 bases and J lost 2, with 13 bases in between. CDR3 length: 14 residues. CDR3: CASSQTTIQETQYF. DNA of the CDR3: TGTGCCAGCAGCCAGACAACTATACAAGAGACCCAGTACTTC.

This clonotype was found many times. This rearrangement joins TRBV6-5 to TRBJ2-7; 8 bases are a match to TRBD1. The CDR3 runs to 15 residues. The V segment lost 6 bases and the J segment 6 bases; nucleotides outside the gene matches: 13. Per germline, CDR1 MNHEY and CDR2 SVGAGI. The CDR3 DNA is TGTGCCAGCAGGCCGGAGACAGGGGTGGGAAGCGAGCAGTACTTC. As protein: CASRPETGVGSEQYF.

This clonotype was detected only a few times. This chain connects TRBV25-1 to TRBJ2-3; 9 positions match TRBD1. V lost 5 bases, J lost 6 bases, and 9 bases stayed unmatched. CDR1 is MGHDK, CDR2 SYGVNS, per germline. The CDR3 extends over 15 amino acids. The CDR3 here is CASSSRTGEADTQYF. The CDR3, as DNA: TGTGCCAGCAGTTCCCGGACAGGGGAAGCGGATACGCAGTATTTT.

The genes are TRBV2 and TRBJ2-3; no clear D. Germline CDR1 reads SNHLY; CDR2 reads FYNNEI. The CDR3 is 15 amino acids. V was trimmed by 1 base and J by 2 bases, leaving 10 bases between them. CDR3 region: CASSEGPLPTDTQYF. The CDR3 DNA reads TGTGCCAGCAGTGAAGGCCCCCTTCCCACAGATACGCAGTATTTT.

This clonotype was seen many times. The rearrangement uses TRBV7-9 and TRBJ2-2, with 8 bases identical to TRBD2. The CDR3 length is 15 residues. Trimming cost V 10 bases and J 7 bases; bases outside gene matches: 14. The germline CDR1 and CDR2 sequences are SEHNR and FQNEAQ (reference sequence). CDR3: CANSREGLAGGELFF. CDR3 coding DNA: TGTGCCAACTCACGTGAAGGACTAGCTGGCGGGGAGCTGTTTTTT. Filled out from reference TRBV7-9 and TRBJ2-2, the complete variable domain reads DTGVSQNPRHKITKRGQNVTFRCDPISEHNRLYWYRQTLGQGPEFLTYFQNEAQLEKSRLLSDRFSAERPKGSFSTLEIQRTEQGDSAMYLCANSREGLAGGELFFGEGSRLTVL.

This clonotype has a handful of counts. The V and J genes are TRBV20-1 and TRBJ2-2; 11 bases fit TRBD2. There are 15 residues in the CDR3. Unmatched junction bases numbered 8, after V lost 5 bases and J lost 6 bases. Germline CDR1 DFQATT, CDR2 SNEGSKA (reference sequence). CDR3 sequence reads: CSALKIAGGPGELFF. CDR3 bases: TGCAGTGCTCTAAAAATAGCGGGAGGGCCCGGGGAGCTGTTTTTT.

This clonotype showed up many times. The V call is TRBV7-8, the J call TRBJ2-1, with a weak D call TRBD1 (7 bases). The CDR3 runs to 17 residues. The germline V gene has CDR1 SGHVS and CDR2 FQNEAQ. V was pared by 5 bases and J by 5 bases, with 22 bases between. In DNA, the CDR3 is TGTGCCAGCAGCCAAAAAAACTGGCGGGACAGACACAATGAGCAGTTCTTC. Its translation: CASSQKNWRDRHNEQFF.

This clonotype was observed at least ten times. The rearrangement uses TRBV5-6 and TRBJ2-7; unclear D gene. The CDR3 is 12 amino acids. V lost 4 bases and J 3 bases, leaving 8 bases between the germline ends. Germline loops: CDR1 SGHDT, CDR2 YYEEEE. The CDR3 is CASSQDRYEQYF. CDR3 nucleotides: TGTGCCAGCAGCCAGGACCGCTACGAGCAGTACTTC.

Many counts were recorded for this clonotype. The V call is TRBV20-1, the J call TRBJ1-5; a possible D gene is TRBD1 (6 bases). There are 13 residues in the CDR3. Germline V gene data show CDR1 as DFQATT and CDR2 as SNEGSKA (reference sequence). Trimming took 3 bases from V and 5 from J, leaving 11 bases between them. The CDR3 here is CSASSRGYQPQHF. The CDR3 nucleotides are TGCAGTGCTAGTAGCAGGGGCTATCAGCCCCAGCATTTT.

This clonotype occurred many times. The V and J genes are TRBV20-1 and TRBJ2-1, with 7 bases that match TRBD2. The J segment lost 1 base and the V segment lost 5 bases, leaving 8 bases of the junction unmatched. This CDR3 region has 15 residues. Germline loops: CDR1 DFQATT, CDR2 SNEGSKA (reference sequence). This CDR3 reads CSAAERTSSYNEQFF. CDR3 in DNA: TGCAGTGCTGCGGAACGGACTAGTTCCTACAATGAGCAGTTCTTC.